The 19 T cell receptor beta chains presented below share a single source sample, sequenced in a study of blood T cell repertoires in COVID-19. Clones were read by immunoSEQ multiplex PCR, and TCRdb kept only the in-frame ones, dropping some. Among approximately 170,000 clones listed, around 82% were seen once. The specimen sequenced was peripheral blood. Every receptor here comes from a woman of 80 years or more with active or convalescent COVID-19.

The chain joins TRBV7-3 to TRBJ2-4, with D tentatively TRBD1 (5 bases). The V and J ends lost 3 bases and 11 bases respectively, with 14 bases between them. From germline, CDR1 is SGHTA and CDR2 FQGTGA. There are 13 residues in the CDR3. CDR3 nucleotide sequence: TGTGCCAGCAGCTTGGAGCCCAGGGTTGTTCAGTACTTC. Translation: CASSLEPRVVQYF.

The chain couples TRBV28 to TRBJ1-4, with D possibly being TRBD1 (5 bases). The CDR3 contains 17 residues. Germline assignment: CDR1 MDHEN and CDR2 SYDVKM. V was pared by 4 bases and J by 1 base, with 16 bases between. The CDR3 DNA reads as TGTGCCAGCAGTTCATCCGGGGGATTCAAAACTAATGAAAAACTGTTTTTT. Residues: CASSSSGGFKTNEKLFF.

This chain links TRBV9 with TRBJ2-2; tentative D call: TRBD2 (5 bases). The V gene's germline CDR1 is SGDLS and CDR2 YYNGEE. Trimming removed 1 base from V and 5 bases from J, with 9 bases in between. The CDR3 is made up of 14 amino acids. The CDR3 bases are TGTGCCAGCAGCGTACGGGGTGGGACCGGGGAGCTGTTTTTT. It yields the protein CASSVRGGTGELFF.

The chain joins TRBV12-3 or TRBV12-4 to TRBJ2-1, with 7 bases matching TRBD2. The CDR3 runs to 11 residues. The trim removed 5 bases at V and 15 bases at J, leaving 7 bases unmatched. CDR3 amino acids: CASSPREKRFF. CDR3 nucleotide sequence: TGTGCCAGCAGTCCGCGGGAGAAACGGTTCTTC.

This sequence joins TRBV3-1 (or the pseudogene TRBV3-2) and TRBJ1-3; D is possibly TRBD1 (5 bases). This CDR3 region has 16 residues. Germline CDR1 LGHDT, CDR2 YNNKEL (reference sequence). V was pared by 3 bases and J by 2 bases, with 14 bases between. The CDR3: CASSQTGGRAGNTIYF. The CDR3 nucleotides read TGTGCCAGCAGCCAGACCGGGGGGAGGGCTGGAAACACCATATATTTT.

This sequence joins TRBV9 and TRBJ2-1, with 10 nucleotides matching TRBD1. Germline CDR1 is SGDLS and CDR2 is YYNGEE. Trimming cost V 0 bases and J 5 bases; bases outside gene matches: 5. CDR3 length equals 16 residues. The DNA for the CDR3 is TGTGCCAGCAGCGTAGTTTGGACAGGGGGACACAATGAGCAGTTCTTC. This translates into CASSVVWTGGHNEQFF.

A single count supports this clone. The chain recombines TRBV28 with TRBJ2-7; the D gene is possibly TRBD2 (5 bases). The CDR3 length is 11 residues. Trimming removed 6 bases at V and 4 bases at J, with 7 bases between. From germline, CDR1 is MDHEN and CDR2 SYDVKM. CDR3 coding DNA: TGTGCCAGCAGGGGCGGGTACGAGCAGTACTTC. It yields the protein CASRGGYEQYF.

This clone has a handful of counts. The same CDR3 also results from other DNA sequences found in this sample. The rearrangement joins TRBV7-9 to TRBJ1-2; D remains unclear. CDR1 is SEHNR and CDR2 is FQNEAQ in the germline V gene (reference sequence). There are 16 residues in the CDR3. V lost 5 bases and J 0 bases, leaving 16 bases between the germline ends. The CDR3 here is CASSRFREGTNYGYTF. The CDR3 DNA reads as TGTGCCAGCAGCCGCTTCCGGGAGGGAACTAACTATGGCTACACCTTC.

The J gene is TRBJ1-5, the V gene TRBV21-1; the table's TRBD1 call for D was not verified on the DNA. TRBV21-1 is recorded as a pseudogene. This CDR3 contains 16 residues. Here the CDR3 DNA reads TGTGCCAGCAGCTTACGGAGTCAGGGGGTCGAACAGCCCCAGCATTTT. Translating it yields CASSLRSQGVEQPQHF.

The rearrangement uses TRBV5-5 and TRBJ1-1, with 7 bases that match TRBD1. Germline V gene sequence: CDR1 SGHKS, CDR2 YYEKEE (reference sequence). Unmatched junction bases numbered 7, after V lost 3 bases and J lost 5 bases. This CDR3 spans 14 amino acids. CDR3 sequence reads: CASSSRQGGTEAFF. CDR3 DNA: TGTGCCAGCAGCTCTCGACAGGGTGGGACTGAAGCTTTCTTT.

The sample holds a few counts of this clone. The gene calls are TRBV3-1 (or the pseudogene TRBV3-2) and TRBJ2-7; 7 bases map to TRBD2. V lost 2 bases, J lost 0 bases, and 7 bases stayed unmatched. The germline V gene has CDR1 LGHDT and CDR2 YNNKEL (reference sequence). CDR3 length equals 16 residues. The CDR3 nucleotides read TGTGCCAGCAGCCAATGGCTAGCGGTATCCTCCTACGAGCAGTACTTC. Encoded protein: CASSQWLAVSSYEQYF.

A few counts support this clone. The V call is TRBV27, the J call TRBJ1-3; D call uncertain. The ends were cut back, 6 bases at V and 1 base at J, with 7 bases in the middle. The V gene's germline CDR1 is MNHEY and CDR2 SMNVEV (reference sequence). This CDR3 region has 13 residues. CDR3 coding DNA: TGTGCCAGCAGGACGGGGTCTGGAAACACCATATATTTT. Its translation is CASRTGSGNTIYF.

This rearrangement joins TRBV6-5 to TRBJ1-1; D possibly corresponds to TRBD1 (5 bases). V was cut by 6 bases and J by 0 bases, with 8 bases left in between. This CDR3 contains 13 residues. From germline, CDR1 is MNHEY and CDR2 SVGAGI. CDR3 amino acids: CASREGMNTEAFF. CDR3 DNA sequence: TGTGCCAGCAGGGAGGGGATGAACACTGAAGCTTTCTTT.

The chain combines TRBV2 with TRBJ1-4, with D perhaps TRBD1 (5 bases). V was shortened by 2 bases and J by 7 bases, with 14 bases between the two germline ends. The CDR3 is made up of 15 amino acids. The germline CDR1 and CDR2 sequences are SNHLY and FYNNEI. The chain's CDR3 is CASSETGGVGEKLFF. In DNA, the CDR3 is TGTGCCAGCAGTGAAACCGGGGGTGTAGGTGAAAAACTGTTTTTT.

The chain is built from TRBV5-6 and TRBJ1-1, with D uncertain. Germline V CDR1 and CDR2: SGHDT, YYEEEE. This CDR3 is built from 15 residues. Trimming removed 2 bases from V and 4 bases from J, with 15 bases in between. This CDR3 reads CASSFFDGFSTEAFF. CDR3 bases: TGTGCCAGCAGCTTTTTCGACGGGTTTTCCACTGAAGCTTTCTTT.

The chain is built from TRBV27 and TRBJ2-3; D might be TRBD1 (6 bases). Per the germline V gene, CDR1 is MNHEY and CDR2 is SMNVEV (reference sequence). The germline V and J ends were trimmed by 6 bases and 0 bases, with 13 bases remaining between them. This CDR3 region has 15 residues. DNA for the CDR3: TGTGCCAGCAGGAGGGACACCTCTAGCACAGATACGCAGTATTTT. Translation: CASRRDTSSTDTQYF.

The V and J genes are TRBV5-4 and TRBJ1-4; no firm D call. V lost 6 bases and J lost 8, with 11 bases in between. The CDR3 is 12 residues long. Germline V gene data show CDR1 as SGHNT and CDR2 as YYREEE (reference sequence). The chain's CDR3 is CASTHPGEKLFF. CDR3 nucleotides: TGTGCCAGCACTCACCCGGGAGAAAAACTGTTTTTT.

J is TRBJ1-2 and V is TRBV19, with D possibly being TRBD1 (5 bases). V was pared by 4 bases and J by 3 bases, with 12 bases between. Germline lookup yields CDR1 LNHDA and CDR2 SQIVND (reference sequence). The CDR3 is made up of 14 amino acids. Here the CDR3 reads CASSRTTVHYGYTF. The CDR3 coding sequence is TGTGCCAGTAGTAGGACAACAGTACACTATGGCTACACCTTC.

The chain joins TRBV19 to TRBJ1-5, with 7 nucleotides matching TRBD1. J was trimmed by 4 bases and V by 4 bases; bases with no gene match: 1. The CDR3 loop spans 13 amino acids. The germline CDR1 and CDR2 sequences are LNHDA and SQIVND (reference sequence). In DNA, the CDR3 is TGTGCCAGTAGTAAACAGGGGAATCAGCCCCAGCATTTT. It specifies CASSKQGNQPQHF.